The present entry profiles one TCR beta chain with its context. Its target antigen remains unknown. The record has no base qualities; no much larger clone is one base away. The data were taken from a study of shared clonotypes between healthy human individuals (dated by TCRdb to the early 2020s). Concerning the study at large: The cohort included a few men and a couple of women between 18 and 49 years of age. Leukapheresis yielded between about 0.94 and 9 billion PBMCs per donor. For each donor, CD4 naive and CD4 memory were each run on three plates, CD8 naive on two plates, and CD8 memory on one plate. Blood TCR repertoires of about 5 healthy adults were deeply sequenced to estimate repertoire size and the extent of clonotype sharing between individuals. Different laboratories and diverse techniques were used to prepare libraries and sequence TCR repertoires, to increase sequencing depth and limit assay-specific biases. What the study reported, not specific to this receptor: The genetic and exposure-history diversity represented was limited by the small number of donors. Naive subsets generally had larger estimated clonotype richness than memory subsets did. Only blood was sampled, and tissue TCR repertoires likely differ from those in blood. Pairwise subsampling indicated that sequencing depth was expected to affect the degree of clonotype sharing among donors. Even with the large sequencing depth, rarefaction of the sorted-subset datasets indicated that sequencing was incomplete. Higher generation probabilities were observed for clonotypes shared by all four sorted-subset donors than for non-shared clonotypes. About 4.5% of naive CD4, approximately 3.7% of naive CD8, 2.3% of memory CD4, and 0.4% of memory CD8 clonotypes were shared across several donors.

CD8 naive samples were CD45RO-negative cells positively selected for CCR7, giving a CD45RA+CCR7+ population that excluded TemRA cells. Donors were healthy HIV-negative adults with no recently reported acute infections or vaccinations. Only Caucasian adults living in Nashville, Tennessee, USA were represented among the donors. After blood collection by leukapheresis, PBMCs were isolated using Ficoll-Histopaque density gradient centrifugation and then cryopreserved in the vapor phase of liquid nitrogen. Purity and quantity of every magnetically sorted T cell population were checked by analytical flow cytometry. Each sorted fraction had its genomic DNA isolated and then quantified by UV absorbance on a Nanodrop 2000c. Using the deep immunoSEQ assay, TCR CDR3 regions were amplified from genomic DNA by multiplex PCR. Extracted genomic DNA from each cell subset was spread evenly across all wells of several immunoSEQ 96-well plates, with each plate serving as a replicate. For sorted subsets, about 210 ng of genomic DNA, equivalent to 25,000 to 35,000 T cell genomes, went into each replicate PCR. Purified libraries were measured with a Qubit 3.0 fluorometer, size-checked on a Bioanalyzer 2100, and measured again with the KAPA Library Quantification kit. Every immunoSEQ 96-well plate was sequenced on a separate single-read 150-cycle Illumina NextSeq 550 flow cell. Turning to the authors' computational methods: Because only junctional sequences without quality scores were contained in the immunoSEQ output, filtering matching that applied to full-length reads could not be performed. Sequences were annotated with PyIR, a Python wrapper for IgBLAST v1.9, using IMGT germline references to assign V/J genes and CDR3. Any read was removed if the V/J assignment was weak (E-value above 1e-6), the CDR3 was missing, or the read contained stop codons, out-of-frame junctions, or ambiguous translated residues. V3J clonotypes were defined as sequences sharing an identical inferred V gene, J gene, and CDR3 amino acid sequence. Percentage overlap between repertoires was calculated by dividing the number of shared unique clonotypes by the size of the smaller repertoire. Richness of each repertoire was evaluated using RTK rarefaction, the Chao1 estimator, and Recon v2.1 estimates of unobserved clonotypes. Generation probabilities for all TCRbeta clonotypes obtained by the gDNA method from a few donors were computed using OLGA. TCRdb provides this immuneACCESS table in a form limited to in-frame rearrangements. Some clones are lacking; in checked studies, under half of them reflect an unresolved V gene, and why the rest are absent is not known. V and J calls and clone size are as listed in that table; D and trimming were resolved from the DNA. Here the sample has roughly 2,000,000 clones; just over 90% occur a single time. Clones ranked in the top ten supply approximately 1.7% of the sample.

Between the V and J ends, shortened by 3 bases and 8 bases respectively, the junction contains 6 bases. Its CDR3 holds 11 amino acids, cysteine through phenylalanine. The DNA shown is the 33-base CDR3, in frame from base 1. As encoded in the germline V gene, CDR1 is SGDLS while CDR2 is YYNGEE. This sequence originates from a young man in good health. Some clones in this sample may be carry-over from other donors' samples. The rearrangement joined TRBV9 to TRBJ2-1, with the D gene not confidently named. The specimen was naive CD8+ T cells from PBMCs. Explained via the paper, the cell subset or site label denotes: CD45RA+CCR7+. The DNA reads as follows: TGTGCCAGCAGCGGGGTGGATGAGCAGTTCTTC. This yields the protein CASSGVDEQFF.